The sequence of this T cell receptor beta chain was determined in a study of HIV-infected patients and healthy controls. Reverse transcription used around 500 ng RNA and constant-region primers for alpha and beta. Separate chain-specific third strand synthesis with multiplexing indices produced the alpha and beta libraries. TCRdb reanalysed the 5' RACE reads using MiXCR and keeps one entry per CDR3 protein. The repertoire holds 8,000 to 9,000 distinct CDR3 sequences, with about 8% as singletons. Study-level points and caveats: Size-matched repertoire data failed to replicate the apparent Gini index recovery after therapy in HIV-infected patients. Roughly three months of therapy was arguably too brief to observe immune reconstitution in treated samples.

Per the germline V gene, CDR1 is MRHNA and CDR2 is SNTAGT. Between the trimmed V and J ends, which lost 4 bases and 4 bases, there was a span of 8 bases. The CDR3 is 13 amino acids. Follow-up blood was drawn about 14 weeks, roughly three months, after antiretroviral therapy began. No cell fractionation was done, so the repertoire covers all unsorted peripheral blood T cells. In the case of this clonotype: Its target is not known.

The TCR comes from an adult with HIV infection. The chain links TRBV6-4 to TRBJ2-1, with D possibly being TRBD2 (6 bases). This sample comprised blood, obtained during antiretroviral therapy. CDR3 sequence (DNA): TGTGCCAGCAGTGCGGGAGAGTACAATGAGCAGTTCTTC. It encodes CASSAGEYNEQFF.